Described below is a single TCR beta chain sequence and its context. Its specificity is unknown. Produced via immunoSEQ multiplex PCR; TCRdb's table is partial and in-frame only. The data hold under 2,500,000 clones, with nearly 97% observed a single time. The CDR3 runs 17 residues. Germline CDR1 LNHDA, CDR2 SQIVND (reference sequence). The V gene end was trimmed by 5 bases and the J gene end by 0 bases; junction bases not matched to a gene: 7. This entry belongs to a study of shared clonotypes between healthy human individuals. Study results and limitations: It was the non-shared clonotypes that had lower generation probabilities than clonotypes shared by all four donors. Though the depth was large, rarefaction showed that sorted-subset sequencing was incomplete.

The sample comprised naive CD4+ T cells sorted from blood. The subset was: CD45RA+ positively selected. The rearrangement links TRBV19 to TRBJ2-3, with 11 positions matching TRBD2. This receptor was identified in a man younger than 30 in good health. CDR3 in DNA: TGTGCCAGTAGTGCCTCCGGGACTAGCGGTAGCACAGATACGCAGTATTTT. Its translation is CASSASGTSGSTDTQYF. The variable domain in full, completed from reference TRBV19 and TRBJ2-3, reads DGGITQSPKYLFRKEGQNVTLSCEQNLNHDAMYWYRQDPGQGLRLIYYSQIVNDFQKGDIAEGYSVSREKKESFPLTVTSAQKNPTAFYLCASSASGTSGSTDTQYFGPGTRLTVL.